A single sample is the source of the 11 T cell receptor beta chains below, sequenced in a study of tumor and adjacent non-tumor tissue in lung cancer. The library came from three nested PCR rounds adapted from ARM-PCR protocols. TCRdb re-called the multiplex PCR reads through MiXCR, storing one row per CDR3 protein. The sample contains roughly 200,000 distinct CDR3 sequences, 70% to 75% of which appear only once. This sample's RNA came from whole unsorted tissue. Sequenced: lung tumor tissue. These receptors originate from a man aged 55 to 70 with non-small cell lung cancer.

As regards this clonotype: Mismatch with germline at one junction end may stem from a read error. This chain uses TRBV6-6 with TRBJ1-2; 7 nucleotides match TRBD1. This CDR3 comprises 15 residues. Germline CDR1 is MNHNY and CDR2 is SVGAGI (reference sequence). This chain's CDR3 is CASRYKTGPNYGYTF. The CDR3 bases are TGTGCCAGCAGATACAAGACAGGGCCCAACTATGGCTACACTTTC.

This clonotype was counted only a few times. This sequence joins TRBV5-1 and TRBJ2-2, with D perhaps matching TRBD1 or TRBD2 (5 bases each). The CDR3 is 15 amino acids. V was cut by 4 bases and J by 3 bases, with 13 bases left in between. Germline assignment: CDR1 SGHRS and CDR2 YFSETQ. The CDR3 region has the DNA TGCGCCAGCAGCCCCCGGGACGGATACACCGGGGAGCTGTTTTTT. Its translation is CASSPRDGYTGELFF.

A single count supports this clonotype. The junction differs from germline at one of its ends, possibly a read error. The chain carries TRBV4-3 and TRBJ2-3; perhaps D is TRBD1 or TRBD2 (6 bases each). This CDR3 is 18 amino acids long. In germline, CDR1 is LGHNA, CDR2 YSLEER. CDR3 in amino acids: CANSQEYWGAVRADTQYF. CDR3 bases: TGCGCCAACAGCCAAGAGTATTGGGGGGCCGTAAGGGCAGATACGCAGTATTTT.

The V gene is TRBV11-1, the J gene TRBJ2-1, with D possibly matching TRBD2 (6 bases). The CDR3 covers 14 residues. V was trimmed by 11 bases and J by 9 bases, leaving 23 bases between them. From germline, CDR1 is SGHAT and CDR2 FQDESV (reference sequence). CDR3: CACDVYGTGGEQFF. The CDR3 DNA follows: TGTGCCTGCGACGTTTACGGGACCGGGGGTGAGCAGTTCTTC.

This clonotype appeared a few times. V and J are TRBV5-4 and TRBJ2-7; 7 bases are a match to TRBD1. CDR1 is SGHNT and CDR2 is YYREEE in the germline V gene (reference sequence). Trimming cost V 1 base and J 3 bases; bases outside gene matches: 10. The CDR3 consists of 16 residues. CDR3 nucleotides: TGTGCCAGCAGCTTGAGTTCCGGACAGGCGAACTACGAGCAGTACTTC. Protein sequence: CASSLSSGQANYEQYF.

The chain links TRBV11-1 to TRBJ2-1; TRBD2 matches 13 bases. V trimming: 7 bases; J trimming: 13 bases; junction bases outside the gene matches: 13. Germline CDR1 SGHAT, CDR2 FQDESV (reference sequence). CDR3 length equals 15 residues. The CDR3 protein is CASNPGTSGVRDQFF. CDR3 nucleotide sequence: TGTGCCAGCAACCCCGGGACTAGCGGGGTTCGGGATCAGTTCTTC.

On this clonotype itself: It may be a read error: a sequence one base away is much more abundant. The chain carries TRBV20-1 and TRBJ1-6; D unresolved. With 7 bases removed from V and 6 bases from J, the gap between germline ends came to 22 bases. The germline CDR1 and CDR2 sequences are DFQATT and SNEGSKA (reference sequence). The CDR3 loop spans 16 amino acids. The CDR3 region is CSVPNPQGIGNSPLHF. The CDR3 DNA reads as TGCAGTGTCCCTAACCCCCAAGGAATTGGTAATTCACCCCTCCACTTT.

The table lists this clonotype with many counts. The chain uses TRBV20-1 and TRBJ2-1; 8 bases line up with TRBD2. Trimming at V came to 3 bases and at J to 2 bases, leaving 9 bases not matched to a gene. The CDR3 is made up of 16 amino acids. Germline CDR1 DFQATT, CDR2 SNEGSKA (reference sequence). The CDR3: CSARTPGTRAYNEQFF. CDR3 nucleotides: TGCAGTGCTAGGACTCCCGGGACTAGAGCCTACAATGAGCAGTTCTTC.

To note about this clonotype: This may be a read error: a much more frequent sequence differs by one nucleotide. The J gene is TRBJ1-1, the V gene TRBV20-1; no definite D call. The V end was cut by 0 bases, the J end by 0 bases, with 14 bases between. Germline CDR1 and CDR2: DFQATT and SNEGSKA (reference sequence). The CDR3 consists of 16 residues. The CDR3 coding sequence is TGCAGTGCTAGAGAGGAAGCCTTCCTGGTGAACACTGAAGCTTTCTTT. Translating gives CSAREEAFLVNTEAFF.

With respect to this clonotype: A read error may produce the germline difference seen at one junction end. The chain employs TRBV11-3 and TRBJ2-1, with 10 bases matching TRBD1. The CDR3 length is 14 residues. Germline V gene data show CDR1 as SGHNT and CDR2 as YENEEA. The CDR3 DNA reads as TGTGGCAGCAGCCCCCGGGACAGGGGCCATGAGCAATTCTTC. It is translated as CGSSPRDRGHEQFF. Full variable domain (remainder filled in from reference TRBV11-3 and TRBJ2-1): EAGVVQSPRYKIIEKKQPVAFWCNPISGHNTLYWYLQNLGQGPELLIRYENEEAVDDSQLPKDRFSAERLKGVDSTLKIQPAELGDSAVYLCGSSPRDRGHEQFFGPGTRLTVL.

The chain recombines TRBV5-4 with TRBJ2-3; D is perhaps TRBD1 (5 bases). Looked up from germline, CDR1 is SGHNT and CDR2 is YYREEE (reference sequence). V was shortened by 9 bases and J by 2 bases, with 16 bases between the two germline ends. The CDR3 covers 14 residues. CDR3 DNA: TGTGCCATCGAAGGGGTCACGGTCACAGATACGCAGTATTTT. It encodes CAIEGVTVTDTQYF. The full variable domain, completed using reference TRBV5-4 and TRBJ2-3, is ETGVTQSPTHLIKTRGQQVTLRCSSQSGHNTVSWYQQALGQGPQFIFQYYREEENGRGNFPPRFSGLQFPNYSSELNVNALELDDSALYLCAIEGVTVTDTQYFGPGTRLTVL.